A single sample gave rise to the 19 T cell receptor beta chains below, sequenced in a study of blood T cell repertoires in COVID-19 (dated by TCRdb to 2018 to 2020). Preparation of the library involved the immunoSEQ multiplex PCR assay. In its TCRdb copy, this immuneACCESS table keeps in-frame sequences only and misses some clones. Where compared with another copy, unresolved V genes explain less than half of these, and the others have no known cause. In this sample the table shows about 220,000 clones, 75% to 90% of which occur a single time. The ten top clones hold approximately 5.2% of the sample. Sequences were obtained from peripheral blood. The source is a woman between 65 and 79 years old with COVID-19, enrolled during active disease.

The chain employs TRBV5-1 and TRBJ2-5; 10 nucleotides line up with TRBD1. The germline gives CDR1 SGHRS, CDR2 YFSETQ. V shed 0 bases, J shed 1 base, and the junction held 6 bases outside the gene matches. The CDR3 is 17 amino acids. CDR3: CASSLGQGAPSQETQYF. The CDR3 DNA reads TGCGCCAGCAGCTTGGGACAGGGGGCGCCGAGCCAAGAGACCCAGTACTTC.

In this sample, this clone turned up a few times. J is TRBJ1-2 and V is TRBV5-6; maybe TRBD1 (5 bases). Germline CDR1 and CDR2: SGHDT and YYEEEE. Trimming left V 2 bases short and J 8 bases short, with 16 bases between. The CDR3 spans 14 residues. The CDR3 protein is CASSLNRWAGGYTF. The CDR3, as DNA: TGTGCCAGCAGCTTAAACAGGTGGGCAGGAGGCTACACCTTC.

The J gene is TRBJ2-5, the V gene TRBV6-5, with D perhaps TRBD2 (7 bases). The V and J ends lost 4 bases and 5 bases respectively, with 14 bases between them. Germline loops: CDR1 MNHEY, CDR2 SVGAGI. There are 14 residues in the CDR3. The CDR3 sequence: CASSSPGGSETQYF. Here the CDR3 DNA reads TGTGCCAGCAGTTCTCCGGGGGGCTCGGAGACCCAGTACTTC.

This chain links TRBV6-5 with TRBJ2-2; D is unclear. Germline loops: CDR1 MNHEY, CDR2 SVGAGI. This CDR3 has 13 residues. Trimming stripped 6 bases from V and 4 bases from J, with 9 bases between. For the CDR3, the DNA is TGTGCCAGCAGCAAACCGGGCACCGGGGAGCTGTTTTTT. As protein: CASSKPGTGELFF.

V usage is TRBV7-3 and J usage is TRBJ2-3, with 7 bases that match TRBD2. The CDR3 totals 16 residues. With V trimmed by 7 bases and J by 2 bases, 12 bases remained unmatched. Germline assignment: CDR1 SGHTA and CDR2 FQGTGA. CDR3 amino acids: CASNPYSSGFTDTQYF. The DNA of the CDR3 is TGTGCCAGCAACCCTTACTCTAGCGGATTCACAGATACGCAGTATTTT.

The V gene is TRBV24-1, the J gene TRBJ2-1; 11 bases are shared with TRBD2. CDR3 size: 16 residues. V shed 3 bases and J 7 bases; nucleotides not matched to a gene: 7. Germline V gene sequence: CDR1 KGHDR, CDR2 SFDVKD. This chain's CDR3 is CATSDPPGLAGNEQFF. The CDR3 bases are TGTGCCACCAGTGATCCCCCCGGACTAGCGGGTAATGAGCAGTTCTTC.

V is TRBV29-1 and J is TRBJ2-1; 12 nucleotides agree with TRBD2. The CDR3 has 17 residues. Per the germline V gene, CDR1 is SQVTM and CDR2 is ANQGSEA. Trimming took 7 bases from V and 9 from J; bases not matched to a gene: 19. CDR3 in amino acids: CSGGRGLASGRGSEQFF. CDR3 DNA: TGCAGCGGCGGGCGGGGTTTGGCTAGCGGGAGGGGTAGTGAGCAGTTCTTC.

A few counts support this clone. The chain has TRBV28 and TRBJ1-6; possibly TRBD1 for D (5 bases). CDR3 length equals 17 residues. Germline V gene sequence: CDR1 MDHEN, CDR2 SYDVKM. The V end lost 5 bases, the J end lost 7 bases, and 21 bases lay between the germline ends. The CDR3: CASSPQGVGGSNSPLHF. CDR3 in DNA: TGTGCCAGCAGTCCGCAGGGAGTCGGGGGTTCGAATTCACCCCTCCACTTT.

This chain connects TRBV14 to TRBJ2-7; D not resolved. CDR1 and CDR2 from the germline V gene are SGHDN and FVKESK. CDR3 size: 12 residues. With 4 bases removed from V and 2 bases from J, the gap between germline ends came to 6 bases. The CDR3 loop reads CASSRRPYEQYF. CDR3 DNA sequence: TGTGCCAGCAGCCGGCGGCCCTACGAGCAGTACTTC.

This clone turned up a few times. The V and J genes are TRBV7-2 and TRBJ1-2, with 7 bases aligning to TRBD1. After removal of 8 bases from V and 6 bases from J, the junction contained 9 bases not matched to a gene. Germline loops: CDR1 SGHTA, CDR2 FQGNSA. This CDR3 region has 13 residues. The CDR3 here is CASGLDRNNGYTF. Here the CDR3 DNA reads TGTGCCAGCGGTCTGGACAGGAACAATGGCTACACCTTC. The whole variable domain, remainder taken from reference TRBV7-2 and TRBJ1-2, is GAGVSQSPSNKVTEKGKDVELRCDPISGHTALYWYRQSLGQGLEFLIYFQGNSAPDKSGLPSDRFSAERTGGSVSTLTIQRTQQEDSAVYLCASGLDRNNGYTFGSGTRLTVV.

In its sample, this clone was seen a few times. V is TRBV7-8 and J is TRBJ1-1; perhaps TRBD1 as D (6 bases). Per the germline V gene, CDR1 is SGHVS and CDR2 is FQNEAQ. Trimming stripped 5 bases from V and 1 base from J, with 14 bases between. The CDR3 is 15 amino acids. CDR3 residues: CASSPQGWRNTEAFF. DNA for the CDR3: TGTGCCAGCAGCCCACAGGGATGGAGGAACACTGAAGCTTTCTTT.

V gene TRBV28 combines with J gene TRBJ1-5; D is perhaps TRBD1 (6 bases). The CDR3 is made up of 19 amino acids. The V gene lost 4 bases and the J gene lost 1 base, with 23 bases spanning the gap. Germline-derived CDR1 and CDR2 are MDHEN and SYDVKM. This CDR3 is CASSSSQGGGAGSNQPQHF. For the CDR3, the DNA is TGTGCCAGCAGTTCCTCCCAAGGGGGGGGCGCGGGGAGCAATCAGCCCCAGCATTTT. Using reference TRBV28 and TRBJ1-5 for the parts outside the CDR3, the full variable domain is DVKVTQSSRYLVKRTGEKVFLECVQDMDHENMFWYRQDPGLGLRLIYFSYDVKMKEKGDIPEGYSVSREKKERFSLILESASTNQTSMYLCASSSSQGGGAGSNQPQHFGDGTRLSIL.

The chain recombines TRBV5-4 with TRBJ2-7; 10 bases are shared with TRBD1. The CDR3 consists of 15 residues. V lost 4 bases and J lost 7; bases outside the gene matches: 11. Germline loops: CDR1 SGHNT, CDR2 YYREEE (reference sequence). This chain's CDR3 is CASSAAGTGEREQYF. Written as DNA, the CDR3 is TGTGCCAGCAGCGCTGCCGGGACAGGGGAAAGGGAGCAGTACTTC.

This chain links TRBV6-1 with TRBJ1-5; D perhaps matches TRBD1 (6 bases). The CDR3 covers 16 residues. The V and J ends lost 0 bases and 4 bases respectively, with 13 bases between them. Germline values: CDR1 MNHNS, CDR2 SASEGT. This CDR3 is CASSEARDRRNQPQHF. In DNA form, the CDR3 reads TGTGCCAGCAGTGAAGCCCGCGACAGGCGTAATCAGCCCCAGCATTTT.

The CDR3 here is CSSDRGTDTQYF. CDR3 DNA sequence: TGCAGCTCCGACAGGGGCACAGATACGCAGTATTTT. The chain uses TRBV29-1 and TRBJ2-3; 7 bases map to TRBD1. The CDR3 consists of 12 residues. In germline, CDR1 is SQVTM, CDR2 ANQGSEA. The ends lost 8 bases at V and 1 base at J; junction bases unmatched: 3.

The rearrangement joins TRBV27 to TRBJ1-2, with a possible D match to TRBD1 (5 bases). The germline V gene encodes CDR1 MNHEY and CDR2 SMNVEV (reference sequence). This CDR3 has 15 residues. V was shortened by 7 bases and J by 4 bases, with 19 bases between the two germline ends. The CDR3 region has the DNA TGTGCCAGCACGAAACTCACAGGAGCTTTCTATGGCTACACCTTC. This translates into CASTKLTGAFYGYTF.

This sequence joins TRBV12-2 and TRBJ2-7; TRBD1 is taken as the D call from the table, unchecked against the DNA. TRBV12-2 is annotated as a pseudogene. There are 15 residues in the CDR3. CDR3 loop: CASRLRGLKSYEQYF. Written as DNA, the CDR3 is TGTGCAAGTCGCTTAAGGGGGCTCAAGTCCTACGAGCAGTACTTC.

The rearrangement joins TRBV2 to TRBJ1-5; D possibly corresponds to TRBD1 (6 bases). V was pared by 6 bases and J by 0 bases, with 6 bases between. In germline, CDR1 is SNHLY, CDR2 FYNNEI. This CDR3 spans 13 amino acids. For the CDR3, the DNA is TGTGCCAGCAGGGACAGTAGCAATCAGCCCCAGCATTTT. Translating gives CASRDSSNQPQHF.

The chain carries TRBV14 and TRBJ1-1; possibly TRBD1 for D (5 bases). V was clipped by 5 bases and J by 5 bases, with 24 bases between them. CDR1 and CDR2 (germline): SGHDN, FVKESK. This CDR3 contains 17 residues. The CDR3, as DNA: TGTGCCAGCAGCTTACACGCCGGGACTCCCTCTTATACTGAAGCTTTCTTT. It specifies CASSLHAGTPSYTEAFF.